This record concerns one T cell receptor beta chain sequence. Its antigen is currently not known. No clone much larger than this one lies a single base away; base qualities are absent. These data originate in a study of blood T cell repertoires in COVID-19 (TCRdb year 2020). In the study overall: Samples covering the acute and convalescent phases of COVID-19 were provided by collaborators in the United States, Italy and Spain. The material from the prospective study consisted of cDNA or gDNA derived from T cells, B-cell-depleted T cells, or PBMCs. The dataset comprised deeply sampled blood TCRbeta repertoires from subjects exposed to, actively infected with, or recovered from COVID-19. The repertoires were made available in a free public database intended to serve as a resource for research on the immune response to SARS-CoV-2. The samples were drawn from two sources: the first 160 participants of the ongoing ImmuneRACE study, and over 950 subjects contributed by 6 global collaborators. Nearly every sample came with metadata listing a de-identified subject ID, COVID-19 status, age in years and sex. Where HLA class I and class II types were available, the types were taken from metadata supplied by the sample provider, not from assay-based typing. On the study overall, not on this receptor specifically: The amount of clinical and demographic metadata varied by source and participant and was provided uncurated.

TCRbeta CDR3 regions were amplified from genomic DNA using the immunoSEQ Assay, a bias-controlled multiplex PCR. Under the source paper's analysis protocol: The number of nucleated cells in each sample was estimated from the amplification of reference gene primers within the assay. Sequence reads were collapsed and filtered to measure the absolute abundance of every unique TCRbeta CDR3 rearrangement. Productive Simpson clonality was computed per sample as the square root of Simpson's diversity index over productive rearrangements. The table comes from immuneACCESS by way of TCRdb, which keeps in-frame sequences with V and J called. Part of the clones is missing from these tables; in studies checked, under half for an unresolved V gene and the rest for unknown reasons. That table is the source of V, J and clone size, and D and trimming were worked out from the DNA. The sample table contains 86,000 or so clones; only one count was recorded for around 80% of them. More than 1% of the sample is held by the ten biggest clonotypes.

Each collaborating institution followed its own protocols to collect whole blood in K2EDTA tubes. Collaborator samples were shipped for TCRbeta analysis as frozen whole blood, isolated PBMCs, or DNA extracted from either sample type. Spanning cysteine to phenylalanine, the CDR3 consists of 16 amino acids. Only the CDR3 DNA is retained, 48 bases long and in frame from the first base. Germline trimming amounts to 3 bases on V and 9 bases on J, with 8 as the count of junction bases outside the gene matches. The germline V gene sets CDR1 to SNHLY and CDR2 to FYNNEI. This chain is built from TRBV2 and TRBJ1-6; TRBD1 agrees with 10 junctional bases. The TCR was taken from a woman over 75 with acute or convalescent COVID-19. Sequencing was done on a sample of peripheral blood. The CDR3 region: CASSETGTGVLSPLHF. The DNA is as follows: TGTGCCAGCAGTGAGACCGGGACAGGGGTGCTTTCACCCCTCCACTTT.